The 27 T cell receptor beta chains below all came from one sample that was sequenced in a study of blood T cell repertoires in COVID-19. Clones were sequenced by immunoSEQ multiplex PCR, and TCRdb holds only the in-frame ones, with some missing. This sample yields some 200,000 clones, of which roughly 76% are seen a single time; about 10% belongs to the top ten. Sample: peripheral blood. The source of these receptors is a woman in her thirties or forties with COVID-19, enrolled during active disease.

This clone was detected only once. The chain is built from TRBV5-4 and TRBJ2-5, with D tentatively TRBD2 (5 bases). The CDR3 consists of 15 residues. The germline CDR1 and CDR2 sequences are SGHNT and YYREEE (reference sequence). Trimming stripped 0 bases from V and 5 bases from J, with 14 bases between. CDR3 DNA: TGTGCCAGCAGCTTGGAAGTTCGCGGGTCGGAGACCCAGTACTTC. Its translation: CASSLEVRGSETQYF.

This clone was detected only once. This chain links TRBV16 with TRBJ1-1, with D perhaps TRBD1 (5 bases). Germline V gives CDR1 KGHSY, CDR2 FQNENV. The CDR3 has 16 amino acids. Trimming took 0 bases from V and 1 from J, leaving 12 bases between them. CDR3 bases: TGTGCCAGCAGCCAATCGCGGGGCGCCGGGAACACTGAAGCTTTCTTT. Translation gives CASSQSRGAGNTEAFF. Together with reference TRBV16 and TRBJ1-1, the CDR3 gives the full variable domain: GEEVAQTPKHLVRGEGQKAKLYCAPIKGHSYVFWYQQVLKNEFKFLISFQNENVFDETGMPKERFSAKCLPNSPCSLEIQATKLEDSAVYFCASSQSRGAGNTEAFFGQGTRLTVV.

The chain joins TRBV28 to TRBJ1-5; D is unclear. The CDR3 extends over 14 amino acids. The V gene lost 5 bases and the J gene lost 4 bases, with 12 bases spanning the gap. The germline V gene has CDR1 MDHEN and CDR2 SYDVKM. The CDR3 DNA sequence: TGTGCCAGCAGTCCCCCAGGTTCAAATCAGCCCCAGCATTTT. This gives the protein CASSPPGSNQPQHF.

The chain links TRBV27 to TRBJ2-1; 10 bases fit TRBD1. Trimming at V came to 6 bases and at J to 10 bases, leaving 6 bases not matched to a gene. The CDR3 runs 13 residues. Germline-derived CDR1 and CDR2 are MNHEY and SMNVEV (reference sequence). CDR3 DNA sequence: TGTGCCAGCAGGGACAGGGGGATTTTCGAGCAGTTCTTC. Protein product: CASRDRGIFEQFF.

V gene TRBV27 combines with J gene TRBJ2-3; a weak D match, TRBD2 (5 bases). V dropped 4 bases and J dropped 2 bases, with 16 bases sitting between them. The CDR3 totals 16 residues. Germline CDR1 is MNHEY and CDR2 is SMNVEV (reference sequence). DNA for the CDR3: TGTGCCAGCAGTTCTCGACGGACGGAGGACACAGATACGCAGTATTTT. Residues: CASSSRRTEDTDTQYF.

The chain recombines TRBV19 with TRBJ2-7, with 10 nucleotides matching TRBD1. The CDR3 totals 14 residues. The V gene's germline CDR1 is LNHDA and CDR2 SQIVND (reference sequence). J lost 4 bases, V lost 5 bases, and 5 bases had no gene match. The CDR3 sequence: CASSSDRGGYEQYF. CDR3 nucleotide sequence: TGTGCCAGTAGTTCGGACAGGGGGGGATACGAGCAGTACTTC.

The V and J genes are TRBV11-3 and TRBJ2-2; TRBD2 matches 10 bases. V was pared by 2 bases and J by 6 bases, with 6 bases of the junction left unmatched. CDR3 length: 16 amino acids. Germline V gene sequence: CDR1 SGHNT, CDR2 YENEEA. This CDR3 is CASSLMGLAGAGELFF. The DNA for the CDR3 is TGTGCCAGCAGCTTAATGGGTCTAGCGGGAGCCGGGGAGCTGTTTTTT.

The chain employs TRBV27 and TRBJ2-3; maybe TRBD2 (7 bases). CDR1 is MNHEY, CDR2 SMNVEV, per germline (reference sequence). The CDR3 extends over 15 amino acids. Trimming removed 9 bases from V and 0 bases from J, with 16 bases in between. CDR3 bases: TGTGCCAGTACGTCAGAGGGGGGGAGCACAGATACGCAGTATTTT. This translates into CASTSEGGSTDTQYF.

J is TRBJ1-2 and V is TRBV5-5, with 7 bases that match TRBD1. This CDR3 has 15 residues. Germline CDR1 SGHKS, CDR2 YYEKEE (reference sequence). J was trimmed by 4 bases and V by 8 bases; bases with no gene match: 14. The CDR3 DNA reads TGTGCCAGTCATCCGCCCACAGGGGATCCCTATGGCTACACCTTC. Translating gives CASHPPTGDPYGYTF.

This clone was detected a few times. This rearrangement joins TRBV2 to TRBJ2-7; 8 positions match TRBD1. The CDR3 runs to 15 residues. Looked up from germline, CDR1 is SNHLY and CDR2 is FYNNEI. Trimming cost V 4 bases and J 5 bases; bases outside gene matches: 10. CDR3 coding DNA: TGTGCCAGCAGTGTTTCCGGACAGGGTTCCAACGAGCAGTACGTC. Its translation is CASSVSGQGSNEQYV.

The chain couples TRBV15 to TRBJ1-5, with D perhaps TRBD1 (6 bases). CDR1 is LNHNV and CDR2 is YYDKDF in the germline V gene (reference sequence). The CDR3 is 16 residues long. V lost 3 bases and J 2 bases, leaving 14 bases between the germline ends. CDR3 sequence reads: CATSSKGVLGNQPQHF. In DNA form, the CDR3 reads TGTGCCACCAGCAGCAAGGGGGTGTTAGGCAATCAGCCCCAGCATTTT.

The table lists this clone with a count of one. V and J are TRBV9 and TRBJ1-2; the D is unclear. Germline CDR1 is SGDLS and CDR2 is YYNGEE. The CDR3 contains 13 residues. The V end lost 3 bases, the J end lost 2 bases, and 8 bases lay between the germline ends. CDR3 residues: CASSAGSNYGYTF. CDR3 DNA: TGTGCCAGCAGCGCGGGGTCCAACTATGGCTACACCTTC.

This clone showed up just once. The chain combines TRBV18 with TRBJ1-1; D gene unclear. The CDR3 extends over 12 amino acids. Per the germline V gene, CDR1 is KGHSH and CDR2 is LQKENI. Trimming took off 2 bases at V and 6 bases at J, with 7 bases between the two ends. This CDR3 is CASSPNRPEAFF. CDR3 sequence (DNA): TGTGCCAGCTCACCAAACAGACCTGAAGCTTTCTTT.

The CDR3: CASGGLAGDGTYEQYF. The CDR3 region has the DNA TGTGCCAGCGGCGGACTAGCGGGAGACGGAACCTACGAGCAGTACTTC. The rearrangement uses TRBV27 and TRBJ2-7; 13 nucleotides align to TRBD2. CDR1 is MNHEY, CDR2 SMNVEV, per germline (reference sequence). The CDR3 runs to 16 residues. Unmatched junction bases numbered 9, after V lost 8 bases and J lost 2 bases.

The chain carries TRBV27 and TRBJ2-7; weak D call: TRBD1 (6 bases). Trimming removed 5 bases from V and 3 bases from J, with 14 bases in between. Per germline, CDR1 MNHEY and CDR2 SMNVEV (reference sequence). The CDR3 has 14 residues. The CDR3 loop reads CASSPRTAVYEQYF. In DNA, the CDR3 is TGTGCCAGCAGTCCACGGACAGCGGTCTACGAGCAGTACTTC.

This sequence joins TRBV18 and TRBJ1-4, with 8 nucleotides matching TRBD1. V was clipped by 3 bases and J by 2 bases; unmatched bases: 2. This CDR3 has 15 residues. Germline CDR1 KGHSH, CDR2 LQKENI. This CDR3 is CASSPDRVTNEKLFF. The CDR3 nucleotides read TGTGCCAGCTCACCGGACAGGGTTACTAATGAAAAACTGTTTTTT.

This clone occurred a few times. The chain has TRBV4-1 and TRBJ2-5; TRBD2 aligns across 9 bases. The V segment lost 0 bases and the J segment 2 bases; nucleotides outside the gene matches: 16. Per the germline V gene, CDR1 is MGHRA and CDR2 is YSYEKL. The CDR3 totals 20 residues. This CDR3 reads CASSQEVAGGFNGPQETQYF. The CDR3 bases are TGCGCCAGCAGCCAAGAGGTTGCGGGGGGGTTTAACGGCCCACAAGAGACCCAGTACTTC.

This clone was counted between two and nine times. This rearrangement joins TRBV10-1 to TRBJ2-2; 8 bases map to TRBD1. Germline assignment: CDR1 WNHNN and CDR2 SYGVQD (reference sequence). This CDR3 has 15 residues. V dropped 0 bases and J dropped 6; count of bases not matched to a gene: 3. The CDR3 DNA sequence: TGCGCCAGCAGTGAGTCCCGGGACAGGCCCGGGGAGCTGTTTTTT. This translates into CASSESRDRPGELFF.

CDR3 nucleotides: TGTGCCAGCAGTGAAGAGGATTTCGGGTATTCGAACACCGGGGAGCTGTTTTTT. Its protein product is CASSEEDFGYSNTGELFF. The chain carries TRBV2 and TRBJ2-2; D remains ambiguous. The CDR3 has 18 amino acids. Germline CDR1 is SNHLY and CDR2 is FYNNEI. Trimming cost V 1 base and J 0 bases, with 15 bases left between them.

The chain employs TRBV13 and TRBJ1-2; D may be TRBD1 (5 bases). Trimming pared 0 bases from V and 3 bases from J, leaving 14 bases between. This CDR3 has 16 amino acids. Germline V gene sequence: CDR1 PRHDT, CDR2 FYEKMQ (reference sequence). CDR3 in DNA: TGTGCCAGCAGCTTAGGTCTCGGGGGGTCCTACTATGGCTACACCTTC. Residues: CASSLGLGGSYYGYTF.

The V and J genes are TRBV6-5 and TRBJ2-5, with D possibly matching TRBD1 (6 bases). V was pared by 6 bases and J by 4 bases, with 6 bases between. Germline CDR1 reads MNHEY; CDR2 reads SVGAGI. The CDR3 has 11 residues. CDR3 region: CASRQGETQYF. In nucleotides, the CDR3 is TGTGCCAGCAGACAGGGAGAGACCCAGTACTTC.

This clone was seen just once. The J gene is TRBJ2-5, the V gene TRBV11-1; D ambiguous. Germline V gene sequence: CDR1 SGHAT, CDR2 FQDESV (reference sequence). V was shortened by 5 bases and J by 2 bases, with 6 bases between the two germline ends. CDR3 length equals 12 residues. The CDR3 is CASSPNQETQYF. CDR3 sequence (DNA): TGTGCCAGCAGCCCCAATCAAGAGACCCAGTACTTC. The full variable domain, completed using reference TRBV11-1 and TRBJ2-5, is EAEVAQSPRYKITEKSQAVAFWCDPISGHATLYWYRQILGQGPELLVQFQDESVVDDSQLPKDRFSAERLKGVDSTLKIQPAELGDSAMYLCASSPNQETQYFGPGTRLLVL.

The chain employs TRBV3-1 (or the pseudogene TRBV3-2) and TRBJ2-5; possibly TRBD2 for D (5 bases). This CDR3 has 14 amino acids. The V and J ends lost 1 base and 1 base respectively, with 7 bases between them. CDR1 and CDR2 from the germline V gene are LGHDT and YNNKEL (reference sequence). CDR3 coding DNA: TGTGCCAGCAGCCAAGGGACTCCCCAAGAGACCCAGTACTTC. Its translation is CASSQGTPQETQYF.

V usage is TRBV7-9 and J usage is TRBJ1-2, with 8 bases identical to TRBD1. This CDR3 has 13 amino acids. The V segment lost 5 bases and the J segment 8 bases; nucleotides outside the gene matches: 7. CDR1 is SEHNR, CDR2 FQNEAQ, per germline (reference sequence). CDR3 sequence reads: CASSVAGGDGYTF. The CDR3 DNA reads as TGTGCCAGCAGCGTCGCAGGGGGCGACGGCTACACCTTC.

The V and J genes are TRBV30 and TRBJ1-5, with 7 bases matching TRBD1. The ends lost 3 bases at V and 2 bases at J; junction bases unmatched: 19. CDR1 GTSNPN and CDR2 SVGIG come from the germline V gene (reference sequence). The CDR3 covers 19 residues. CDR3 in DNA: TGTGCCTGGAGCGGTAGGGCAGGGGGTCGCAACAGGGGCAATCAGCCCCAGCATTTT. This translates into CAWSGRAGGRNRGNQPQHF.

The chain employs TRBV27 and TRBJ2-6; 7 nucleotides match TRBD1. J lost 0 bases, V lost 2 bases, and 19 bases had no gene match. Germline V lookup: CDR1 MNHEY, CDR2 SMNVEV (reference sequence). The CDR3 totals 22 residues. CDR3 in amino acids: CASSLRWQRSGQSTSGANVLTF. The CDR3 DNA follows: TGTGCCAGCAGTTTAAGGTGGCAAAGGTCGGGACAGTCGACCTCTGGGGCCAACGTCCTGACTTTC.

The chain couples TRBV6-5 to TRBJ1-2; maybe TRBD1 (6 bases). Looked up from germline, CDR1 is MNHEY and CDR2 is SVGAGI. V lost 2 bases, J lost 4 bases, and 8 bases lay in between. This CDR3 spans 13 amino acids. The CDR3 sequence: CASSYDRTYGYTF. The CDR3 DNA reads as TGTGCCAGCAGTTACGACAGGACCTATGGCTACACCTTC.